This T cell receptor (beta chain) was sequenced for a study of beta chain features in type 1 diabetes. General observations from the study: When Type 1 diabetes patients were examined, their TCRB CDR3s proved moderately but significantly shorter in all four CD4+ subsets. Individuals with type 1 diabetes displayed fewer insertions and more deletions at VDJ junctions.

On this clone itself: Its antigen remains unidentified.

Every bit of the isolated RNA underwent reverse transcription, so sequencing read expressed TCRB transcripts. Assay: immunoSEQ multiplex PCR; the TCRdb copy retains only in-frame clones and omits some. Of 680,000 or so clones in the sample, about an eighth were seen once. Germline values: CDR1 GTSNPN, CDR2 SVGIG (reference sequence). The CDR3 runs 18 residues. V gave up 1 base and J gave up 4 bases, with 25 bases separating them. The sample was naive CD4+ T cells from blood. The sequence was obtained from a man younger than 30 with type 1 diabetes. The V call is TRBV30, the J call TRBJ1-2; D is perhaps TRBD1 (5 bases). DNA for the CDR3: TGTGCCTGGAGTGACCCACTTTTCTCGAGGGGTATTGGCTATGGCTACACCTTC. It encodes CAWSDPLFSRGIGYGYTF. Combining the CDR3 with reference TRBV30 and TRBJ1-2 gives the whole variable domain SQTIHQWPATLVQPVGSPLSLECTVEGTSNPNLYWYRQAAGRGLQLLFYSVGIGQISSEVPQNLSASRPQDRQFILSSKKLLLSDSGFYLCAWSDPLFSRGIGYGYTFGSGTRLTVV.